This T cell receptor (beta chain) was identified during a study of post-analysis software for immune sequencing data. Study-level findings and limits: In patients, roughly 5 TRBV segments were more frequent than in controls, with TRBV5-6, TRBV5-1 and TRBV20-1 among them.

Remarks on this clonotype: Its antigen is still unknown.

cDNA libraries of TCR beta carried unique molecular identifiers. One entry per CDR3 protein, called by TCRdb with MiXCR from the PCR reads. The sample contains roughly 870,000 distinct CDR3 sequences, 53% of which appear only once. Germline CDR1 and CDR2: SEHNR and FQNEAQ (reference sequence). The ends lost 5 bases at V and 6 bases at J; junction bases unmatched: 6. The CDR3 extends over 15 amino acids. This chain connects TRBV7-9 to TRBJ2-1; 11 bases align to TRBD1. The source of this sequence is a girl under 18 with multiple sclerosis. The sequenced material came from blood. CDR3 region: CASSPPGTGGNEQFF. In nucleotides, the CDR3 is TGTGCCAGCAGCCCCCCCGGGACAGGGGGCAATGAGCAGTTCTTC.